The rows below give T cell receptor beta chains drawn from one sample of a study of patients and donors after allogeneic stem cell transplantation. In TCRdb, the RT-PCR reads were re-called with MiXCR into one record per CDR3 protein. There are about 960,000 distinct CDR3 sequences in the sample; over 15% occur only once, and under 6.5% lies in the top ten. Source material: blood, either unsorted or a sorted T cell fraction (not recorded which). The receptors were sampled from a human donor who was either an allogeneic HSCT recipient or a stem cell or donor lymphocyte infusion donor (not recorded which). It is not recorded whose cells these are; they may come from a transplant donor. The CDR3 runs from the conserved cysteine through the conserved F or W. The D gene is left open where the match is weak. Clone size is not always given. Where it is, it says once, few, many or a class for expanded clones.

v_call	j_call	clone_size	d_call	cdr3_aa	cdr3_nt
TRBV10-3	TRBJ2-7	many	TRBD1	CAISEPTGTGTYEQYF	TGTGCCATCAGTGAGCCTACCGGGACAGGGACGTACGAGCAGTACTTC
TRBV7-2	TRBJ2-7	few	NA	CASSFWGNYEQYF	TGTGCCAGCAGCTTTTGGGGAAACTACGAGCAGTACTTC
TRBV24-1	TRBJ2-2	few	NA	CATSDTRAGELFF	TGTGCCACCAGTGATACTAGAGCCGGGGAGCTGTTTTTT
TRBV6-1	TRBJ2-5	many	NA	CASSLTHPIVQETQYF	TGTGCCAGCAGCCTTACACATCCTATAGTCCAAGAGACCCAGTACTTC
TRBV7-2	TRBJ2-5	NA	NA	CASSPYKKETQYF	TGTGCCAGCAGTCCCTACAAAAAAGAGACCCAGTACTTC
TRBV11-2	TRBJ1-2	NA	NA	CASTYRVNCGYTF	TGTGCCAGCACCTACAGGGTTAACTGTGGCTACACCTTC
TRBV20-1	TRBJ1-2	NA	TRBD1	CSASWDREHF	TGCAGTGCTAGTTGGGACAGGGAGCACTTC
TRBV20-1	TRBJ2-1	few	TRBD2	CSAKTSGNNEQFF	TGCAGTGCAAAGACTAGCGGGAATAATGAGCAGTTCTTC
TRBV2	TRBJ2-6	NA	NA	CASSGDGYSGANVLTF	TGTGCCAGCAGTGGTGACGGTTACTCTGGGGCCAACGTCCTGACTTTC
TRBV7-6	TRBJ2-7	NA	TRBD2	CASSFGGLAGVNEQYF	TGTGCCAGCAGCTTCGGGGGACTAGCGGGAGTCAACGAGCAGTACTTC
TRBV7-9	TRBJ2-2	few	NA	CASSFIQGKELFF	TGTGCCAGCAGCTTTATTCAGGGAAAGGAGCTGTTTTTT
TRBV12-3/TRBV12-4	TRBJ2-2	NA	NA	CASSLSGRVGGELFF	TGTGCCAGCAGTTTGTCCGGGAGAGTGGGCGGGGAGCTGTTTTTT
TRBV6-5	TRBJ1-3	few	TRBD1	CASSYVRGVGTIYF	TGTGCCAGCAGTTACGTCAGGGGGGTAGGCACCATATATTTT
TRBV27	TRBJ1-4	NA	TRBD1	CASSLYRGNGEKLFF	TGTGCCAGCAGTTTATACAGGGGTAATGGAGAAAAACTGTTTTTT
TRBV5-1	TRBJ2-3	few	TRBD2	CASSLDSGGFTDTQYF	TGCGCCAGCAGCTTGGATAGCGGGGGGTTCACAGATACGCAGTATTTT
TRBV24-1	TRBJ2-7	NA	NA	CATSSARGGFEQYF	TGTGCCACCAGTTCGGCTCGTGGTGGGTTCGAGCAGTACTTC
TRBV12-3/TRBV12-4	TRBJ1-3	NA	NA	CASSLKEPLDTIYF	TGTGCCAGCAGTTTAAAGGAGCCTTTAGACACCATATATTTT
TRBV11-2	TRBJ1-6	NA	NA	CASSFNGGRGNSPLHF	TGTGCCAGCAGCTTCAATGGGGGCAGGGGTAATTCACCCCTCCACTTT
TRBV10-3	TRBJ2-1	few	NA	CAISVAGQDNEQFF	TGTGCCATCAGTGTAGCGGGACAGGACAATGAGCAGTTCTTC
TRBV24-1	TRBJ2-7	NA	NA	CATSDFWEAITYEQYF	TGTGCCACCAGTGATTTTTGGGAAGCCATCACCTACGAGCAGTACTTC
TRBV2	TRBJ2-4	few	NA	CASSESGGYRYF	TGTGCCAGCAGTGAATCGGGCGGTTATCGGTACTTC
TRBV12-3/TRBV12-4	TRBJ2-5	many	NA	CASSLRRSILQETQYF	TGTGCCAGCAGTCTTAGGCGGAGTATCCTCCAAGAGACCCAGTACTTC
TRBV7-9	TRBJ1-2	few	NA	CASSFNGNYGYTF	TGTGCCAGCAGCTTCAACGGGAACTATGGCTACACCTTC
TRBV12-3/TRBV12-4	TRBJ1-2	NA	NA	CASSLGRSRGYTF	TGTGCCAGCAGTCTGGGGAGATCACGTGGCTACACCTTC
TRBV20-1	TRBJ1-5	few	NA	CSARDRSLSNQPQHF	TGCAGTGCTAGAGATCGGAGCCTTAGCAATCAGCCCCAGCATTTT
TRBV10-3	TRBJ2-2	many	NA	CAISDRQGGTGELFF	TGTGCCATCAGTGATCGACAGGGAGGCACCGGGGAGCTGTTTTTT
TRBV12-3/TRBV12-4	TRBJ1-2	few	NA	CASTLRSRAVGGYTF	TGTGCCAGCACCCTGAGGTCCAGGGCCGTCGGTGGCTACACCTTC
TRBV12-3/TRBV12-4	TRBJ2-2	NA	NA	CASSLRLKVETANTGELFF	TGTGCCAGCAGTTTGCGGTTAAAGGTAGAAACAGCGAACACCGGGGAGCTGTTTTTT
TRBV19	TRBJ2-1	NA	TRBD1	CASSTRGQGTSYNEQFF	TGTGCCAGTAGTACGAGGGGACAGGGGACCTCCTACAATGAGCAGTTCTTC
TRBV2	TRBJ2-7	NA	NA	CASTPSSGRRTPYEQYF	TGTGCCAGCACTCCTTCATCCGGGAGACGAACGCCCTACGAGCAGTACTTC
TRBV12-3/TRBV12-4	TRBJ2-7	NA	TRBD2	CASSPKGGLGPHEQYF	TGTGCCAGCAGTCCGAAGGGGGGACTAGGACCTCACGAGCAGTACTTC
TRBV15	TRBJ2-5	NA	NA	CATSRDRGGAETQYF	TGTGCCACCAGCAGAGATCGAGGAGGGGCAGAGACCCAGTACTTC
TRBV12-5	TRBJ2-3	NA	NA	CASGLDDRPDTQYF	TGTGCTAGTGGTTTGGACGACAGGCCAGATACGCAGTATTTT
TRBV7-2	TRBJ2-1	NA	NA	CASSQGSAQQFF	TGTGCCAGCAGCCAGGGGAGCGCTCAGCAGTTCTTC
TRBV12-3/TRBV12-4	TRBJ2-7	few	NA	CASSALGQAYEQYF	TGTGCCAGCAGTGCCCTCGGGCAGGCCTACGAGCAGTACTTC
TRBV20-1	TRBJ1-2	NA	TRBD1	CSAWVGGQNYGYTF	TGCAGTGCTTGGGTGGGGGGACAGAACTATGGCTACACCTTC
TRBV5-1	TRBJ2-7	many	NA	CASSPQRSYEQYF	TGCGCCAGCAGCCCCCAACGGTCCTACGAGCAGTACTTC
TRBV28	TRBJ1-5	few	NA	CASSYGGDLSNQPQHF	TGTGCCAGCAGTTATGGGGGGGATCTTAGCAATCAGCCCCAGCATTTT
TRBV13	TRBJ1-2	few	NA	CASSLGWAGDYGYTF	TGTGCCAGCAGCTTAGGTTGGGCAGGGGACTATGGCTACACCTTC
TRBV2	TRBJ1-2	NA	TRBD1	CASIPDRGHGYTF	TGTGCCAGCATTCCCGACAGGGGGCATGGCTACACCTTC